This T cell receptor beta chain was sequenced during a study of control samples from healthy donors and cancer patients. This clone appeared a single time. The CDR3 runs to 15 residues. V gave up 2 bases and J gave up 6 bases, with 14 bases separating them. Germline values: CDR1 MDHEN, CDR2 SYDVKM. The protocol was immunoSEQ multiplex PCR, while the TCRdb copy is restricted to in-frame clones and leaves out a portion. This table has 70,000 to 75,000 clones, roughly 87% appearing once. The chain couples TRBV28 to TRBJ1-5; TRBD1 is a possible D gene (6 bases). This TCR derives from a woman in her forties or fifties in good health. The sequencing input was blood. CDR3 sequence reads: CASSLRGAGGQPQHF. The DNA of the CDR3 is TGTGCCAGCAGTTTAAGGGGGGCCGGTGGTCAGCCCCAGCATTTT.